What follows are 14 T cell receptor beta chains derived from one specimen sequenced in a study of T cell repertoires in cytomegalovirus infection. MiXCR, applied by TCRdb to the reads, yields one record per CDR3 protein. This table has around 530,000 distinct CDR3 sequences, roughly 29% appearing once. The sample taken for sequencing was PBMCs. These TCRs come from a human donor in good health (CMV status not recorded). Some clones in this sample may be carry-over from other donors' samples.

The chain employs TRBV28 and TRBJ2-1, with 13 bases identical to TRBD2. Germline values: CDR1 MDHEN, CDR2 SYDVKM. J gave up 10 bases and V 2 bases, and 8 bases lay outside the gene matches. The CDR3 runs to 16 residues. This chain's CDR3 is CASSLGGLAGAGEQFF. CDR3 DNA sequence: TGTGCCAGCAGTTTAGGTGGACTAGCGGGAGCAGGGGAGCAGTTCTTC. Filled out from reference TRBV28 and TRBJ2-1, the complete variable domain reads DVKVTQSSRYLVKRTGEKVFLECVQDMDHENMFWYRQDPGLGLRLIYFSYDVKMKEKGDIPEGYSVSREKKERFSLILESASTNQTSMYLCASSLGGLAGAGEQFFGPGTRLTVL.

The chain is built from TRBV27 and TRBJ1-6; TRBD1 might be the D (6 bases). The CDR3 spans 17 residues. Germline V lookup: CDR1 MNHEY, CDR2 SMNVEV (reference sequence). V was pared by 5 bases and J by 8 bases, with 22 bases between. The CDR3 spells CASSDRLNLVQDSPLHF. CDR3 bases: TGTGCCAGCAGTGACAGGCTCAATTTAGTACAAGATTCACCCCTCCACTTT.

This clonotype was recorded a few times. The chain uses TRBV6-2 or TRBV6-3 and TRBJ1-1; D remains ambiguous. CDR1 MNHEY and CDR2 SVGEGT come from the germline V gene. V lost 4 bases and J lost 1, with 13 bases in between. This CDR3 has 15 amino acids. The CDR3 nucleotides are TGTGCCAGCAGTTTCTATTCGAGCTGGAACACTGAAGCTTTCTTT. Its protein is CASSFYSSWNTEAFF.

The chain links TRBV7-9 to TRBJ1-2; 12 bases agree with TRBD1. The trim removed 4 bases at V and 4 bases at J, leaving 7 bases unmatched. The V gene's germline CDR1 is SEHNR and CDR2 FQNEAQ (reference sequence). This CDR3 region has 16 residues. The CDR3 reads CASSSGTGGLSYGYTF. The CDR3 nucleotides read TGTGCCAGCAGCTCCGGGACAGGGGGCTTGAGCTATGGCTACACCTTC.

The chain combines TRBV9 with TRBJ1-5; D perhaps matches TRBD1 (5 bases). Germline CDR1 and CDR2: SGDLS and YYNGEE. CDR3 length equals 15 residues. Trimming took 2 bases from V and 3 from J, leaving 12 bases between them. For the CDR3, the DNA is TGTGCCAGCAGCGTGGATTGGGGGATCAATCAGCCCCAGCATTTT. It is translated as CASSVDWGINQPQHF.

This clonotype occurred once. As DNA, the CDR3 is TGTGCCAGCAGTTACTCAAGACAGGGATTTATGAACACTGAAGCTTTCTTT. Its translation: CASSYSRQGFMNTEAFF. V and J are TRBV6-2 or TRBV6-3 and TRBJ1-1; 7 bases fit TRBD1. After removal of 0 bases from V and 0 bases from J, the junction contained 7 bases not matched to a gene. From germline, CDR1 is MNHEY and CDR2 SVGEGT. This CDR3 contains 17 residues.

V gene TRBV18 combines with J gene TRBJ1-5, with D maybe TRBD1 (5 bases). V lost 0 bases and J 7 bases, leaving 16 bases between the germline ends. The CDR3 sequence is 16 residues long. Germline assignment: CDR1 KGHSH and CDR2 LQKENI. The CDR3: CASSPPSRAGGQPQHF. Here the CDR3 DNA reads TGTGCCAGCTCACCACCCAGCAGGGCAGGTGGGCAGCCCCAGCATTTT.

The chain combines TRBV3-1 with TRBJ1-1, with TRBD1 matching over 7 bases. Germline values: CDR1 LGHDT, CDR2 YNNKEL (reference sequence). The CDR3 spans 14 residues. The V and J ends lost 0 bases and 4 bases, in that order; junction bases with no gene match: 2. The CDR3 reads CASSQEPGGTEAFF. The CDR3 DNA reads TGTGCCAGCAGCCAAGAGCCAGGGGGCACTGAAGCTTTCTTT.

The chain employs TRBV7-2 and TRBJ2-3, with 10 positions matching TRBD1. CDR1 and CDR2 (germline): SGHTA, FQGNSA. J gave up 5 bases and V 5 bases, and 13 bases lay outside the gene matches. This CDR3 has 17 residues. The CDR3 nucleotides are TGTGCCAGCAGCGCAAGCGCGGGACAGGGGCGGGGAGATACGCAGTATTTT. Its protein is CASSASAGQGRGDTQYF.

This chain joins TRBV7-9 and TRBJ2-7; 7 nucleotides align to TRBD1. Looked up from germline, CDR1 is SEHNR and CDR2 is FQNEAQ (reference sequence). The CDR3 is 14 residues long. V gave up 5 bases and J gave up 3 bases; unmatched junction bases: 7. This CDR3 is CASSRDRNSYEQYV. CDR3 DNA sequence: TGTGCCAGCAGCCGGGACAGAAATAGCTACGAGCAGTACGTC.

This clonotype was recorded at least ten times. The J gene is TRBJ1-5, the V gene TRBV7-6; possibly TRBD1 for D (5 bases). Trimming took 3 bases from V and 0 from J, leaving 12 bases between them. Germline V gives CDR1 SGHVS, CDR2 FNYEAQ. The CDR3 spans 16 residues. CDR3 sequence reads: CASSLGPYYSNQPQHF. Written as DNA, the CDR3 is TGTGCCAGCAGCTTGGGACCGTACTATAGCAATCAGCCCCAGCATTTT.

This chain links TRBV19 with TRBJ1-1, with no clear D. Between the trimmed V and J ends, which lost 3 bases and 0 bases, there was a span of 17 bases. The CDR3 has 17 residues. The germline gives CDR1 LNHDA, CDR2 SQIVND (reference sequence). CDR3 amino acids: CASSIAGPMGMNTEAFF. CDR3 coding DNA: TGTGCCAGTAGTATCGCCGGTCCCATGGGCATGAACACTGAAGCTTTCTTT.

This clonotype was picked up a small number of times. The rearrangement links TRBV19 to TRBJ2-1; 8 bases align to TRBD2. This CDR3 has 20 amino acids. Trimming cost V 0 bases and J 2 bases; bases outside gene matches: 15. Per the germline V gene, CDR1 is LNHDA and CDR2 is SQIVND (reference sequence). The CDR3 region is CASSIDRGGRWANTYNEQFF. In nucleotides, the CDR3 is TGTGCCAGTAGTATAGATCGAGGCGGGAGGTGGGCCAACACCTACAATGAGCAGTTCTTC. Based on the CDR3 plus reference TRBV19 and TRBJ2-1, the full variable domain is DGGITQSPKYLFRKEGQNVTLSCEQNLNHDAMYWYRQDPGQGLRLIYYSQIVNDFQKGDIAEGYSVSREKKESFPLTVTSAQKNPTAFYLCASSIDRGGRWANTYNEQFFGPGTRLTVL.

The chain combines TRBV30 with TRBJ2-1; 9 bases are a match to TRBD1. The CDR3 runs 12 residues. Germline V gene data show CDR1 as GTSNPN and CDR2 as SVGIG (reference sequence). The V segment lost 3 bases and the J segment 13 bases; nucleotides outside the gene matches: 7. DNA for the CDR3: TGTGCCTGGAGGGGACAGGGCTCGGCCCAGTTCTTC. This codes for CAWRGQGSAQFF.